These T cell receptor beta chains were read from a single sample in a study of T cell repertoires in cytomegalovirus infection. Their antigens are not known. TCRdb re-called the reads with MiXCR, one entry per CDR3 protein. The sample lists 650,000 to 900,000 distinct CDR3 sequences; under 35% were seen once. The input for sequencing was cultured CD8+ T cells from PBMCs, taken from culture after CMV antigen stimulation. Receptors originate from a human donor in good health (CMV status not recorded). Some clones in this sample may be carry-over from other donors' samples. Each CDR3 is given with its conserved first and last residue. Each record gives: V gene, D gene, J gene, clone size, CDR3 protein, CDR3 DNA. The D gene is left open where the match is weak. Not every row has a clone size; where given, it reads once, few, many or a size class.

>TRBV2|-|TRBJ1-1|-
CASRETARDTEAFF
TGTGCCAGCAGGGAGACAGCTAGGGACACTGAAGCTTTCTTT
>TRBV5-5|-|TRBJ1-1|-
CASSLDAGLNQAFF
TGTGCCAGCAGCTTGGATGCGGGGTTGAACCAAGCTTTCTTT
>TRBV19|TRBD1|TRBJ2-2|few
CASSAHGTGFPGELFF
TGTGCCAGTAGTGCTCACGGGACAGGTTTTCCCGGGGAGCTGTTTTTT
>TRBV4-3|-|TRBJ1-1|-
CASSQGQLLGEEAFF
TGCGCCAGCAGCCAAGGTCAGCTATTAGGAGAGGAAGCTTTCTTT
>TRBV12-3/TRBV12-4|-|TRBJ2-2|-
CDSSPNGAPGELFF
TGTGACAGCAGTCCAAATGGGGCTCCCGGGGAGCTGTTTTTT
>TRBV28|-|TRBJ1-2|-
CASSLSPLVRPNYGYTF
TGTGCCAGCAGTTTATCCCCCCTCGTTAGGCCCAACTATGGCTACACCTTC
>TRBV4-3|-|TRBJ2-3|-
CASSPSRSNTQYF
TGCGCCAGCAGCCCAAGCCGTTCGAATACGCAGTATTTT
>TRBV27|TRBD2|TRBJ2-3|few
CASRVLAGGSTDTQYF
TGTGCCAGCAGAGTCCTAGCGGGGGGTAGCACAGATACGCAGTATTTT
>TRBV6-1|-|TRBJ2-5|-
CASSPNTGGFETQYF
TGTGCCAGCAGTCCGAACACGGGTGGTTTTGAGACCCAGTACTTC
>TRBV6-2/TRBV6-3|-|TRBJ2-3|-
CASSYPPGRWTDTQYF
TGTGCCAGCAGTTACCCGCCAGGGAGGTGGACAGATACGCAGTATTTT
>TRBV7-2|TRBD1|TRBJ1-4|-
CASSWTGFGEKLFF
TGTGCCAGCAGCTGGACAGGGTTTGGGGAAAAACTGTTTTTT
>TRBV7-6|TRBD2|TRBJ2-3|-
CASSLGRGGSDTQYF
TGTGCCAGCAGCTTAGGACGGGGGGGGAGTGATACGCAGTATTTT
>TRBV7-6|-|TRBJ1-3|few
CASSLAGVYSGNTIYF
TGTGCCAGCAGCTTAGCAGGGGTTTACTCTGGAAACACCATATATTTT
>TRBV6-1|-|TRBJ1-1|few
CASSFSPGLLGTEAFF
TGTGCCAGCAGTTTTTCCCCGGGTCTTTTGGGCACTGAAGCTTTCTTT
>TRBV5-3|-|TRBJ1-2|-
CASSLEPELGRGGYTF
TGTGCCAGCAGCTTGGAACCTGAACTCGGACGGGGTGGCTACACCTTC
>TRBV13|TRBD1|TRBJ1-2|-
CASSTGQGRVGYTF
TGTGCCAGCAGCACCGGACAGGGCAGGGTCGGCTACACCTTC
>TRBV3-1|TRBD1|TRBJ1-2|-
CASSSSWDRENYGYTF
TGTGCCAGCAGCTCCAGCTGGGACAGGGAAAACTATGGCTACACCTTC
>TRBV12-3/TRBV12-4|-|TRBJ2-5|-
CASSLFRGETQYF
TGTGCCAGCAGCCTCTTCAGGGGTGAGACCCAGTACTTC
>TRBV7-9|-|TRBJ1-2|few
CASSLFHEGNGYTF
TGTGCCAGCAGCTTATTCCATGAGGGGAATGGCTACACCTTC
>TRBV4-1|-|TRBJ1-2|few
CASSPGRDYGYTF
TGCGCCAGCAGCCCAGGCCGGGACTATGGCTACACCTTC
>TRBV29-1|-|TRBJ2-1|once
CSVVTGNSYNEQFF
TGCAGCGTCGTAACAGGGAATTCCTACAATGAGCAGTTCTTC
>TRBV4-2|-|TRBJ1-1|-
CASSQEAGVFEAFF
TGTGCCAGCAGCCAGGAGGCAGGGGTTTTTGAAGCTTTCTTT
>TRBV4-2|-|TRBJ2-2|-
CASSPEGPQNPSTGELFF
TGTGCCAGCAGCCCCGAAGGACCCCAAAACCCTAGCACCGGGGAGCTGTTTTTT
>TRBV12-3/TRBV12-4|-|TRBJ1-1|-
CASSGPSMNTEAFF
TGTGCCAGCAGCGGGCCGTCTATGAACACTGAAGCTTTCTTT
>TRBV7-9|-|TRBJ1-1|-
CAPSRTENTEAFF
TGTGCCCCCTCCAGGACAGAGAACACTGAAGCTTTCTTT
>TRBV7-2|TRBD1|TRBJ1-2|many
CASSLGQGHGYTF
TGTGCCAGCAGCTTGGGACAGGGGCATGGCTACACCTTC
>TRBV7-2|TRBD2|TRBJ2-2|-
CASSSMTSGGAKGELFF
TGTGCCAGCAGCTCTATGACCAGCGGGGGGGCTAAAGGGGAGCTGTTTTTT
>TRBV4-1|TRBD1|TRBJ1-1|-
CASSQSTGGGPEAFF
TGCGCCAGCAGCCAGTCAACAGGGGGAGGGCCTGAAGCTTTCTTT
>TRBV4-2|-|TRBJ1-6|-
CASSQEEGINSPLHF
TGTGCCAGCAGCCAAGAGGAAGGGATAAATTCACCCCTCCACTTT
>TRBV7-6|TRBD2|TRBJ2-3|few
CASSLRPSGGTSTDTQYF
TGTGCCAGCAGCTTAAGGCCTAGCGGGGGGACTAGCACAGATACGCAGTATTTT
>TRBV19|TRBD1|TRBJ1-5|-
CASSISDQEDRQPQHF
TGTGCCAGTAGTATAAGCGATCAGGAGGACAGGCAGCCCCAGCATTTT
>TRBV7-2|-|TRBJ2-5|-
CASSQGPPLVETRYF
TGTGCCAGCAGCCAAGGACCGCCTTTAGTTGAAACCCGGTACTTC
>TRBV11-3|-|TRBJ2-1|-
CASSFRGSMGNEQFF
TGTGCCAGCAGCTTCAGGGGTTCGATGGGGAATGAGCAGTTCTTC
>TRBV12-3/TRBV12-4|-|TRBJ2-3|few
CASVSGVTDTQYF
TGTGCCAGTGTTTCAGGTGTCACAGATACGCAGTATTTT
>TRBV27|-|TRBJ2-1|-
CASESAYNEQFF
TGTGCCAGTGAGAGTGCCTACAATGAGCAGTTCTTC
>TRBV20-1|TRBD2|TRBJ2-7|few
CSADSGESSYEQYF
TGCAGTGCTGATAGCGGGGAGAGCTCCTACGAGCAGTACTTC
>TRBV6-5|-|TRBJ2-5|few
CASSADRNEETQYF
TGTGCCAGCAGTGCTGATAGGAACGAAGAGACCCAGTACTTC
>TRBV6-5|TRBD2|TRBJ2-2|-
CASSYSSKLSGGTGELFF
TGTGCCAGCAGTTACTCGAGTAAGCTCTCGGGGGGCACCGGGGAGCTGTTTTTT
>TRBV12-3/TRBV12-4|TRBD2|TRBJ2-1|many
CASSLGLAGSLPEQFF
TGTGCCAGCAGTCTCGGACTAGCGGGGTCCCTCCCGGAGCAGTTCTTC
>TRBV9|-|TRBJ2-6|-
CASSVRKDLSGANVLTF
TGTGCCAGCAGCGTAAGGAAGGACCTCTCTGGGGCCAACGTCCTGACTTTC
>TRBV4-1|-|TRBJ2-2|few
CASSQGGFDGELFF
TGCGCCAGCAGCCAAGGTGGCTTTGACGGGGAGCTGTTTTTT
>TRBV4-1|-|TRBJ2-2|-
CASSLFGENGELFF
TGCGCCAGCAGCCTGTTCGGGGAGAACGGGGAGCTGTTTTTT